The clone carrying this T cell receptor beta chain has more than one count but fewer than ten. Its specificity is not known. Vbeta (60) and Jbeta (13) primers were used in the PCR. The table came from immunoSEQ multiplex PCR; TCRdb's copy has only in-frame clones and leaves some out. The sample records around 150,000 clones, around 65% being singletons. This record comes from a study of cytomegalovirus exposure and HLA in healthy donors. Turning to the study itself: In an earlier analysis, 95 million to 130 million unique TCR beta sequences were found from about 180 million T cells. Findings and limits, study-wide: Whilst most TCR sequences proved rare, a subset of public TCRs occurred across many donors. After further analysis at a later stage, 16,951 TCR beta sequences were associated with HLA alleles at 0.05 false discovery rate. In vitro experiments confirmed that a few CMV-associated chains were specific for CMV antigens.

J gave up 5 bases and V 2 bases, and 7 bases lay outside the gene matches. Germline assignment: CDR1 MGHRA and CDR2 YSYEKL. The CDR3 sequence is 15 residues long. The sequenced sample consisted of PBMCs. This TCR came from a woman younger than 45 in good health and CMV-seropositive. The chain uses TRBV4-1 and TRBJ2-5, with 8 bases fitting TRBD2. CDR3 sequence: CASSQFREGRETQYF. In DNA, the CDR3 is TGCGCCAGCAGCCAATTTCGGGAGGGCCGTGAGACCCAGTACTTC.